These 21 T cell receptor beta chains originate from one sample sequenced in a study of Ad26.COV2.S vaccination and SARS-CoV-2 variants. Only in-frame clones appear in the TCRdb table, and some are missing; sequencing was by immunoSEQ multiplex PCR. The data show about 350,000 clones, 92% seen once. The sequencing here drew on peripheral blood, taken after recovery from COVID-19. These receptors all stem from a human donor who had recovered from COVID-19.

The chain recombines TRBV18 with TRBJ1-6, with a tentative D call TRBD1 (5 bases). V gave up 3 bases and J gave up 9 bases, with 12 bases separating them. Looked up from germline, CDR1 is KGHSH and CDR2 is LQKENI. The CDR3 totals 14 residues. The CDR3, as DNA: TGTGCCAGCTCACCCCCAGGGTGGGGTTCACCCCTCCACTTT. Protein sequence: CASSPPGWGSPLHF.

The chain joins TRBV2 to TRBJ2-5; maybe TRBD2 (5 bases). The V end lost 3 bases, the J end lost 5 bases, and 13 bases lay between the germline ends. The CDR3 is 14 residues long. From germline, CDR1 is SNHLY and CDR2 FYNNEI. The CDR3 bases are TGTGCCAGCAGTGACGGCCGGGATGTGGAGACCCAGTACTTC. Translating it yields CASSDGRDVETQYF.

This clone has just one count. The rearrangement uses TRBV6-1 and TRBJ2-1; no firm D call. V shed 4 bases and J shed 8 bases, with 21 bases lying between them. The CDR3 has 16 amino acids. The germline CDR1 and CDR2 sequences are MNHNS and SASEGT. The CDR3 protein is CASSGLVRTQGYEQFF. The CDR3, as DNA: TGTGCCAGCAGTGGCTTGGTGAGGACCCAAGGGTATGAGCAGTTCTTC.

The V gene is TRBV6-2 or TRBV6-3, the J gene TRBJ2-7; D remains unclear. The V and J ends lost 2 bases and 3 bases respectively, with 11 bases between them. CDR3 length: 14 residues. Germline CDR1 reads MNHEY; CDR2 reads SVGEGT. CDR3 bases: TGTGCCAGCAGTTACGCAGGACCCATCTACGAGCAGTACTTC. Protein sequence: CASSYAGPIYEQYF.

This CDR3 is CASSPGTSGGITDTQYF. Here the CDR3 DNA reads TGTGCCAGTAGCCCTGGTACTAGCGGGGGGATTACAGATACGCAGTATTTT. The rearrangement uses TRBV19 and TRBJ2-3, with 12 nucleotides matching TRBD2. V was clipped by 6 bases and J by 3 bases; unmatched bases: 10. The CDR3 spans 17 residues. Germline V gene lookup returns CDR1 LNHDA and CDR2 SQIVND (reference sequence).

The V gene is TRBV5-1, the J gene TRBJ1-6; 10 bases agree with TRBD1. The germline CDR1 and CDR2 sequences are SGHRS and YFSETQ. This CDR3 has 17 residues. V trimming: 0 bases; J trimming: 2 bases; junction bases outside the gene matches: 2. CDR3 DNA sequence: TGCGCCAGCAGCTTGGAGGGGACAGGGGCCTATAATTCACCCCTCCACTTT. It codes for CASSLEGTGAYNSPLHF.

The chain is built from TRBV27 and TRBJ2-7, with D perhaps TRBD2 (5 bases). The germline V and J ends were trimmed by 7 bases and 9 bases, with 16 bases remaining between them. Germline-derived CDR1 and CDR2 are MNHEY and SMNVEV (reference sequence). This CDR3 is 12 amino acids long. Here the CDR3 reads CASTTRAGGQYF. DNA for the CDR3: TGTGCCAGCACCACTAGGGCAGGCGGGCAGTACTTC.

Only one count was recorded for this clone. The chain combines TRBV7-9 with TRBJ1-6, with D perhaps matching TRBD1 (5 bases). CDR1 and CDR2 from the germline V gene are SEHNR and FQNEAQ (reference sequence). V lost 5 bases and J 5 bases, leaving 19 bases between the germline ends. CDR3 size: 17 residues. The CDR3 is CASSIFRGPPNNSPLHF. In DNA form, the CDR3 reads TGTGCCAGCAGCATATTTAGGGGTCCTCCAAATAATTCACCCCTCCACTTT. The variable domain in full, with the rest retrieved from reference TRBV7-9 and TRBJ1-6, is DTGVSQNPRHKITKRGQNVTFRCDPISEHNRLYWYRQTLGQGPEFLTYFQNEAQLEKSRLLSDRFSAERPKGSFSTLEIQRTEQGDSAMYLCASSIFRGPPNNSPLHFGNGTRLTVT.

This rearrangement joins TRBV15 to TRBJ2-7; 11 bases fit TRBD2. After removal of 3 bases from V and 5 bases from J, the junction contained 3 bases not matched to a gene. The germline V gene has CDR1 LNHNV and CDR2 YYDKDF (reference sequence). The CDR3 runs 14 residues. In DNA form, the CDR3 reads TGTGCCACCAGCAGTAGCGGGGGGGTTAACGAGCAGTACTTC. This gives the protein CATSSSGGVNEQYF.

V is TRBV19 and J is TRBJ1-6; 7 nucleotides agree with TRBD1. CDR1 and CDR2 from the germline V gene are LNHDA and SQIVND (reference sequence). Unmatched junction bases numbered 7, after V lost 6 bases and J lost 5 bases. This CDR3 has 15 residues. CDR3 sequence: CASRLRTGNNSPLHF. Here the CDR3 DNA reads TGTGCCAGTAGGTTGAGGACAGGCAATAATTCACCCCTCCACTTT.

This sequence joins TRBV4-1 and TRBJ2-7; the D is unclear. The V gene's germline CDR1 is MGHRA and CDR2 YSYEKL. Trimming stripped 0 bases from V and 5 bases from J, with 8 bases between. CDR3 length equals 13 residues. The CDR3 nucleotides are TGCGCCAGCAGCCAAGAAGGCGTGGACGAGCAGTACTTC. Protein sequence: CASSQEGVDEQYF.

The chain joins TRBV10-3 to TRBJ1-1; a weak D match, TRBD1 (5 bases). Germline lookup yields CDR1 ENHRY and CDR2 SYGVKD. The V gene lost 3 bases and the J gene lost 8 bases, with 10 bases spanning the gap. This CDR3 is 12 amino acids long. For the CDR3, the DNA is TGTGCCATCAGTGACGGGGCCATCGAAGCTTTCTTT. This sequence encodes CAISDGAIEAFF.

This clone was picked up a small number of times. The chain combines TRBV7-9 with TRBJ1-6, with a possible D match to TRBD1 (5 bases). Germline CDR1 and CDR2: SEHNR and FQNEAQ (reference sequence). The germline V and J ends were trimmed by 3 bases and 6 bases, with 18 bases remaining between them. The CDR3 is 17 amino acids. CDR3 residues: CASSFPPSAGSNSPLHF. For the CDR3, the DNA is TGTGCCAGCAGCTTTCCTCCGTCTGCAGGGTCTAATTCACCCCTCCACTTT.

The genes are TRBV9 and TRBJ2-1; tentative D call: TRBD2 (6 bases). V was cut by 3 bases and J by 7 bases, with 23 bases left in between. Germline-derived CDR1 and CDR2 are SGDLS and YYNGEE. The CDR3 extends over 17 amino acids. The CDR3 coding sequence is TGTGCCAGCAGCGGAAGAACCGGGACTTCGCCCGGGAATGAGCAGTTCTTC. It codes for CASSGRTGTSPGNEQFF.

The CDR3 DNA follows: TGTGCCAGCAGCACAGGGACAGGGGATGGCTACACCTTC. Translated, it gives CASSTGTGDGYTF. The chain links TRBV9 to TRBJ1-2, with 10 nucleotides matching TRBD1. Germline lookup yields CDR1 SGDLS and CDR2 YYNGEE. The CDR3 is 13 residues long. V lost 4 bases to trimming and J lost 6 bases; unmatched junction nucleotides: 3.

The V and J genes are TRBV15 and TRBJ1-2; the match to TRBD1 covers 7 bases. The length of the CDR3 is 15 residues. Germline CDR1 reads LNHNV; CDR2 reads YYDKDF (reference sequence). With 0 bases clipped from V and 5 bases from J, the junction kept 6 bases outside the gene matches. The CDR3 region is CATSRDVDRRYGYTF. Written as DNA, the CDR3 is TGTGCCACCAGCAGAGATGTGGACAGGAGGTATGGCTACACCTTC.

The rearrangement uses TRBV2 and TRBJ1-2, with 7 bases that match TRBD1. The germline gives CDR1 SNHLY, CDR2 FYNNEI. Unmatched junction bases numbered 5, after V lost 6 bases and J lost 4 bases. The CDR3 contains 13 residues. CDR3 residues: CASSQGGGYGYTF. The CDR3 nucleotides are TGTGCCAGCAGCCAAGGGGGCGGCTATGGCTACACCTTC.

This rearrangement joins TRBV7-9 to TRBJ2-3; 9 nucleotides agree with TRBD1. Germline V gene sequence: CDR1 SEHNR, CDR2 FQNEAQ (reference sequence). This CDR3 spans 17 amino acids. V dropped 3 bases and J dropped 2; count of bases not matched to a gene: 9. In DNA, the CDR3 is TGTGCCAGCAGCTTTCCCGGACAGGGGATACCCACAGATACGCAGTATTTT. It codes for CASSFPGQGIPTDTQYF.

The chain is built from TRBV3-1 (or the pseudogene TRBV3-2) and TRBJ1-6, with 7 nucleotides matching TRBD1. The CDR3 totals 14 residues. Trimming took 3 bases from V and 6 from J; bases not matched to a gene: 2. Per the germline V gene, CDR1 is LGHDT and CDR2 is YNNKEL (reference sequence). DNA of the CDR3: TGTGCCAGCAGCCAGGGACAGTTTAATTCACCCCTCCACTTT. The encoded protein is CASSQGQFNSPLHF.

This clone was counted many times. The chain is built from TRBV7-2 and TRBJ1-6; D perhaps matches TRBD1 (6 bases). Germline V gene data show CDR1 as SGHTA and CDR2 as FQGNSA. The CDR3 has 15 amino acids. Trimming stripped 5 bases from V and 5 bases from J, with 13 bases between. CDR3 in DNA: TGTGCCAGCAGCACCCACAGGGCTGATAATTCACCCCTCCACTTT. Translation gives CASSTHRADNSPLHF.

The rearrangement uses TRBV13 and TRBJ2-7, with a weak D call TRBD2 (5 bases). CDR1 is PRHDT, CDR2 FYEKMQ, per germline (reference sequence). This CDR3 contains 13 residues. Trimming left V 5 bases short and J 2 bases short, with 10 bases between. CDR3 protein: CASSVGLTYEQYF. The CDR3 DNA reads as TGTGCCAGCAGCGTCGGACTTACCTACGAGCAGTACTTC.